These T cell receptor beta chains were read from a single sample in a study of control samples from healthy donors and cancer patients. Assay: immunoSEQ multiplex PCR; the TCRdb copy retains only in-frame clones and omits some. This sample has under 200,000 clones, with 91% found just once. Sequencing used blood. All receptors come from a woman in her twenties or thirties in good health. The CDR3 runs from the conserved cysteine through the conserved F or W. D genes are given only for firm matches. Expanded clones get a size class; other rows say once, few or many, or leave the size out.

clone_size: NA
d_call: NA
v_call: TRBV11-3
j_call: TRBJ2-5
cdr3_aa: CASSGLQETQYF
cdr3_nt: TGTGCCAGCAGCGGACTGCAAGAGACCCAGTACTTC

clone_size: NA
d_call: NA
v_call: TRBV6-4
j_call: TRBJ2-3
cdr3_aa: CASSDRSTDTQYF
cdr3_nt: TGTGCCAGCAGTGACAGGAGCACAGATACGCAGTATTTT

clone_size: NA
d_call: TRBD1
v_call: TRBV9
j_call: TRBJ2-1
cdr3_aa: CASSLRTGSYNEQFF
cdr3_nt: TGTGCCAGCAGCCTACGGACAGGTTCCTACAATGAGCAGTTCTTC

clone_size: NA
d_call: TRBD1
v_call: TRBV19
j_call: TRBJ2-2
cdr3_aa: CASTTGAAGRTGELFF
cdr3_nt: TGTGCCAGTACCACAGGGGCGGCAGGAAGGACCGGGGAGCTGTTTTTT

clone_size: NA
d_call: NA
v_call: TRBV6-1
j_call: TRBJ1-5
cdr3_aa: CASSSNQPQHF
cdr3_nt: TGTGCCAGCAGTTCCAATCAGCCCCAGCATTTT

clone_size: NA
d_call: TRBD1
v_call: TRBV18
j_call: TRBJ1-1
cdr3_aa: CASSPQGAGMNTEAFF
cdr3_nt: TGTGCCAGCTCACCACAGGGGGCGGGGATGAACACTGAAGCTTTCTTT

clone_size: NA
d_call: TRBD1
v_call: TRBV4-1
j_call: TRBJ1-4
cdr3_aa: CASSQDRGQGNKKLFF
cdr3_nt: TGCGCCAGCAGCCAAGATCGGGGACAGGGTAATAAAAAACTGTTTTTT

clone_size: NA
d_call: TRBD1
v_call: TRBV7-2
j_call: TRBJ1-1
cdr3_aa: CASSGQGYTEAFF
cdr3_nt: TGTGCCAGCAGCGGACAGGGGTACACTGAAGCTTTCTTT

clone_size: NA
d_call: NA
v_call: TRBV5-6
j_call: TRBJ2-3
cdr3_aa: CASSFQTDTQYF
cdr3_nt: TGTGCCAGCAGCTTCCAGACAGATACGCAGTATTTT

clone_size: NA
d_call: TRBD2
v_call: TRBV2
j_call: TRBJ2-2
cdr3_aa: CASKAGVATGELFF
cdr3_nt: TGTGCCAGCAAAGCGGGAGTCGCCACCGGGGAGCTGTTTTTT

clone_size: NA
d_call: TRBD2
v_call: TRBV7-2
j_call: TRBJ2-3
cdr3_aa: CASSLAVAGSTDTQYF
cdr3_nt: TGTGCCAGCAGCTTAGCGGTAGCGGGGAGCACAGATACGCAGTATTTT

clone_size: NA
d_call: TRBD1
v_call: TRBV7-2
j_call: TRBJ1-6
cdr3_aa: CASSLTTGSSYNSPLHF
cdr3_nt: TGTGCCAGCAGCTTAACGACAGGGAGCTCCTATAATTCACCCCTCCACTTT

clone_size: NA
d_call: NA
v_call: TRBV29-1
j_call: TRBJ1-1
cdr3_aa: CSTGRNTEAFF
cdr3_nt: TGCAGTACAGGGCGGAACACTGAAGCTTTCTTT

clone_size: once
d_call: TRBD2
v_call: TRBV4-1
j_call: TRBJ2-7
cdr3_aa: CASSQGATSGYEQYF
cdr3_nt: TGCGCCAGCAGCCAAGGGGCGACTAGCGGCTACGAGCAGTACTTC

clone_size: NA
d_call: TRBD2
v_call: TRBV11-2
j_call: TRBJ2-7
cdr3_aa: CASSLGVSGYSYEQYF
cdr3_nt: TGTGCCAGCAGCTTAGGGGTTAGCGGGTACTCCTACGAGCAGTACTTC

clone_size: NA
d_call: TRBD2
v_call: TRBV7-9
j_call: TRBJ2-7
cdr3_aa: CASSSPTSGSLNEQYF
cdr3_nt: TGTGCCAGCAGCTCCCCGACTAGCGGGAGTCTTAACGAGCAGTACTTC

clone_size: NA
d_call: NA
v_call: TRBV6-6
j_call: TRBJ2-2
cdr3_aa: CASSKRVNTGELFF
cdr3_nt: TGTGCCAGCAGTAAGCGGGTCAACACCGGGGAGCTGTTTTTT

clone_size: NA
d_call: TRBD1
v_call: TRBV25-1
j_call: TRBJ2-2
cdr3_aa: CASSEDGTGGTGELFF
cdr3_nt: TGTGCCAGCAGTGAAGACGGGACAGGGGGCACCGGGGAGCTGTTTTTT

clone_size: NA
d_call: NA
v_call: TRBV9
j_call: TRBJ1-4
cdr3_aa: CASSVEGEKLFF
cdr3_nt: TGTGCCAGCAGCGTAGAAGGGGAAAAACTGTTTTTT

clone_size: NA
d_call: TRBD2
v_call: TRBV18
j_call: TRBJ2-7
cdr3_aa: CASSPLRASGSREQYF
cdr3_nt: TGTGCCAGCTCACCACTAAGGGCTAGCGGGAGTAGGGAGCAGTACTTC

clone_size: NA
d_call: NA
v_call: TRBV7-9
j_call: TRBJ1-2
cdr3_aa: CASSEAVGGYGYTF
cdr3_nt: TGTGCCAGCAGCGAGGCGGTTGGGGGCTATGGCTACACCTTC

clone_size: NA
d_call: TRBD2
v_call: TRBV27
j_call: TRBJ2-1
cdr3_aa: CASTLLSSGHNEQFF
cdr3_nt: TGTGCCAGCACCCTGTTGTCTAGCGGACACAATGAGCAGTTCTTC

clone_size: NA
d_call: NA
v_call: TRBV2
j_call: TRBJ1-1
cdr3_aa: CASSGTWDTEAFF
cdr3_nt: TGTGCCAGCAGTGGGACTTGGGACACTGAAGCTTTCTTT

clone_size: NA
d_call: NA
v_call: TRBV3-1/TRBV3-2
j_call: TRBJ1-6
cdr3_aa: CASSQDRAGLLHF
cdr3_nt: TGTGCCAGCAGCCAAGATCGGGCAGGCCTCCTCCACTTT

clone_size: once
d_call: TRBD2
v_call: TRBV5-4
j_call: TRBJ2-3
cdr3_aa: CASSLRLAGTDTQYF
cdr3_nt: TGTGCCAGCAGCTTGCGTCTAGCGGGAACAGATACGCAGTATTTT

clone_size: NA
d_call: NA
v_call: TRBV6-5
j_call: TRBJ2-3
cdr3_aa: CASSYQGRTDTQYF
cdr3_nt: TGTGCCAGCAGTTATCAGGGGCGGACAGATACGCAGTATTTT

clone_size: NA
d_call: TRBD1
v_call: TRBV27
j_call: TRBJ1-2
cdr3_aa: CASSLKQGVGYGYTF
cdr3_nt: TGTGCCAGCAGTTTAAAACAGGGGGTTGGCTATGGCTACACCTTC

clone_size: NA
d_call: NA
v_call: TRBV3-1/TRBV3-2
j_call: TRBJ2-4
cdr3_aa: CASSQGLGVGKNIQYF
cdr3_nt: TGTGCCAGCAGCCAGGGTCTGGGGGTGGGCAAAAACATTCAGTACTTC

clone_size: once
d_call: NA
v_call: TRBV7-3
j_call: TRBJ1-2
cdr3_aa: CASSLTQINYGYTF
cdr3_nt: TGTGCCAGCAGCTTAACCCAAATTAACTATGGCTACACCTTC

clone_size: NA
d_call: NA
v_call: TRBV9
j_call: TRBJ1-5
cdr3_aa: CASSPRPTDQPQHF
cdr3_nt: TGTGCCAGCAGCCCACGTCCGACCGATCAGCCCCAGCATTTT

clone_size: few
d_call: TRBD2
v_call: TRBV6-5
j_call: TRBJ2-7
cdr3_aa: CASSNLAGGIYEQYF
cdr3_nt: TGTGCCAGCAGTAACCTAGCGGGGGGAATTTACGAGCAGTACTTC

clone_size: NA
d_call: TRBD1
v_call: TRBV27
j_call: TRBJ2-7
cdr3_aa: CASANRGLPSYEQYF
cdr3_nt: TGTGCCAGCGCTAACAGGGGGCTGCCCTCCTACGAGCAGTACTTC

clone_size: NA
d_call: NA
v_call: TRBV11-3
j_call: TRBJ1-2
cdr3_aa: CASSLGYYGYTF
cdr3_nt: TGTGCCAGCAGCTTAGGGTACTATGGCTACACCTTC

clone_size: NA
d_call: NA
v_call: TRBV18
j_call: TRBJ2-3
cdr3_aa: CASSTTDTQYF
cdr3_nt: TGTGCCAGCTCGACCACAGATACGCAGTATTTT

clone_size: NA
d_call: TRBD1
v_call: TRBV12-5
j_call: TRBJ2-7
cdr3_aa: CAPGQGYYEQYF
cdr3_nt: TGTGCTCCCGGACAGGGATATTACGAGCAGTACTTC

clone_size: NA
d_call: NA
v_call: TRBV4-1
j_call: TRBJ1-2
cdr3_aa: CASSPPGNYGYTF
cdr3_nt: TGCGCCAGCAGCCCCCCCGGCAACTATGGCTACACCTTC

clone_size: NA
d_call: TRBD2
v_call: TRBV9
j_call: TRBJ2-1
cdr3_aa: CASSSSGGAGNEQFF
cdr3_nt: TGTGCCAGCAGCTCTAGCGGGGGGGCGGGTAATGAGCAGTTCTTC

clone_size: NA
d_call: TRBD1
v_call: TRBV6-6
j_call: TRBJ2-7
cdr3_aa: CASSTGQDSYEQYF
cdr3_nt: TGTGCCAGCAGTACGGGACAGGACTCCTACGAGCAGTACTTC

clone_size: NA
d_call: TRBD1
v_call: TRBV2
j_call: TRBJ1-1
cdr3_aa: CASSETGGHTEAFF
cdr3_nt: TGTGCCAGCAGTGAGACAGGGGGCCACACTGAAGCTTTCTTT

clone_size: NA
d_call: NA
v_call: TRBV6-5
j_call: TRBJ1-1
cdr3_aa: CASSYAFMNTEAFF
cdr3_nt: TGTGCCAGCAGTTACGCGTTCATGAACACTGAAGCTTTCTTT

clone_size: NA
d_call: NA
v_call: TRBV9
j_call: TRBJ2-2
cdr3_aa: CASSVAWGRNTGELFF
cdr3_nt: TGTGCCAGCAGCGTAGCTTGGGGGAGGAACACCGGGGAGCTGTTTTTT

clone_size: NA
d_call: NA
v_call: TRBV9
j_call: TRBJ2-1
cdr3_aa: CASSVAGFNEQFF
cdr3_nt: TGTGCCAGCAGCGTAGCCGGATTCAATGAGCAGTTCTTC

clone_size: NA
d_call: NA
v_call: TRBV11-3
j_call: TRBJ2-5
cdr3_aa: CASSLIQDPRETQYF
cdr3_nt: TGTGCCAGCAGCTTAATTCAGGACCCCAGAGAGACCCAGTACTTC

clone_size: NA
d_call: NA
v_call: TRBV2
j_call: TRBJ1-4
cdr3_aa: CASSVPGASNEKLFF
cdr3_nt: TGTGCCAGCAGTGTTCCAGGGGCTTCTAATGAAAAACTGTTTTTT

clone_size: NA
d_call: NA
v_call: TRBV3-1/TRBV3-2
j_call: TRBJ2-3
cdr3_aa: CATKTDTTDTQYF
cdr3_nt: TGTGCCACCAAAACGGACACCACAGATACGCAGTATTTT

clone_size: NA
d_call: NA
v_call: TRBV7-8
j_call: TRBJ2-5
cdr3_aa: CASSLGAAQETQYF
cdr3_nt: TGTGCCAGCAGCTTAGGAGCCGCCCAAGAGACCCAGTACTTC

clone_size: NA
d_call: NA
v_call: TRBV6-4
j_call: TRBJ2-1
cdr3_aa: CASSTDGSSYNEQFF
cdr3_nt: TGTGCCAGCAGCACCGACGGAAGCTCCTACAATGAGCAGTTCTTC